These 30 T cell receptor beta chains were all obtained from the same sample, sequenced in a study of post-analysis software for immune sequencing data. Findings and limits, study-wide: TRBV5-6, TRBV5-1 and TRBV20-1 belonged to a set of roughly 5 TRBV segments that were more frequent in patients than controls.

Their cognate antigens are unknown. cDNA libraries of TCR beta carried unique molecular identifiers. TCRdb passed the PCR reads through MiXCR, listing each CDR3 protein once. The table lists hundreds of thousands of distinct CDR3 sequences, 25% to 30% of them singletons, with around 0.55% in the top ten. The specimen was blood. The receptors derive from a girl aged 10 to 17 with multiple sclerosis.

There are a few counts of this clonotype. The chain is built from TRBV29-1 and TRBJ1-2; a weak D match, TRBD1 (5 bases). Looked up from germline, CDR1 is SQVTM and CDR2 is ANQGSEA. CDR3 length equals 12 residues. Trimming pared 5 bases from V and 4 bases from J, leaving 11 bases between. The CDR3 DNA is TGCAGCGTTAACCCGAGGGGCTATGGCTACACCTTC. Its translation: CSVNPRGYGYTF.

The V call is TRBV7-9, the J call TRBJ2-7, with 7 bases that match TRBD1. Germline assignment: CDR1 SEHNR and CDR2 FQNEAQ (reference sequence). The CDR3 is made up of 14 amino acids. The ends lost 5 bases at V and 3 bases at J; junction bases unmatched: 7. Here the CDR3 reads CASSANRDSYEQYF. The CDR3 DNA follows: TGTGCCAGCAGCGCGAACCGGGACAGCTACGAGCAGTACTTC.

The chain employs TRBV7-2 and TRBJ2-5, with D perhaps TRBD1 or TRBD2 (5 bases each). The germline V and J ends were trimmed by 2 bases and 5 bases, with 15 bases remaining between them. CDR3 size: 15 residues. In germline, CDR1 is SGHTA, CDR2 FQGNSA. The CDR3, as DNA: TGTGCCAGCAGCTTATCCATACCTTGGGGGGAGACCCAGTACTTC. Amino acids: CASSLSIPWGETQYF. Complete variable domain (other parts from reference TRBV7-2 and TRBJ2-5): GAGVSQSPSNKVTEKGKDVELRCDPISGHTALYWYRQSLGQGLEFLIYFQGNSAPDKSGLPSDRFSAERTGGSVSTLTIQRTQQEDSAVYLCASSLSIPWGETQYFGPGTRLLVL.

The gene calls are TRBV11-2 and TRBJ2-7; the D gene could be TRBD1 or TRBD2 (5 bases each). CDR1 and CDR2 from the germline V gene are SGHAT and FQNNGV. The V end was cut by 4 bases, the J end by 4 bases, with 8 bases between. The CDR3 spans 12 residues. The CDR3 DNA sequence: TGTGCCAGCAGCTGGGACCAGTACGAGCAGTACTTC. Its protein product is CASSWDQYEQYF. The full variable domain, its missing parts supplied by reference TRBV11-2 and TRBJ2-7, is EAGVAQSPRYKIIEKRQSVAFWCNPISGHATLYWYQQILGQGPKLLIQFQNNGVVDDSQLPKDRFSAERLKGVDSTLKIQPAKLEDSAVYLCASSWDQYEQYFGPGTRLTVT.

The chain carries TRBV19 and TRBJ2-1; a possible D gene is TRBD2 (7 bases). The CDR3 is made up of 17 amino acids. Germline V lookup: CDR1 LNHDA, CDR2 SQIVND (reference sequence). V lost 5 bases and J 0 bases, leaving 17 bases between the germline ends. CDR3 sequence (DNA): TGTGCCAGTAGTTCCCGGCTGCGGGGGCCCTCCTACAATGAGCAGTTCTTC. Its protein is CASSSRLRGPSYNEQFF.

The chain has TRBV5-1 and TRBJ2-5, with D perhaps matching TRBD1 or TRBD2 (7 bases each). The V and J ends lost 3 bases and 0 bases respectively, with 18 bases between them. The CDR3 is made up of 17 amino acids. Germline V gene sequence: CDR1 SGHRS, CDR2 YFSETQ. CDR3 in DNA: TGCGCCAGCAGCTCAACCCCAGGGGGGGTTAACCAAGAGACCCAGTACTTC. The encoded protein is CASSSTPGGVNQETQYF.

The chain combines TRBV7-8 with TRBJ1-5; 9 nucleotides match TRBD1. This CDR3 has 15 amino acids. V lost 3 bases, J lost 5 bases, and 5 bases stayed unmatched. CDR1 SGHVS and CDR2 FQNEAQ come from the germline V gene. This CDR3 is CASSLMGDRDQPQHF. The CDR3 DNA sequence: TGTGCCAGCAGCTTGATGGGGGACAGGGATCAGCCCCAGCATTTT.

There are many counts of this clonotype. V is TRBV7-2 and J is TRBJ2-7, with unresolved D. The CDR3 totals 14 residues. Trimming pared 2 bases from V and 2 bases from J, leaving 10 bases between. From germline, CDR1 is SGHTA and CDR2 FQGNSA. The DNA of the CDR3 is TGTGCCAGCAGCTTAAGTGAAGGGCCCTACGAGCAGTACTTC. Translating it yields CASSLSEGPYEQYF.

The sample holds a few counts of this clonotype. The chain is built from TRBV27 and TRBJ2-5; tentative D call: TRBD1 (7 bases). The CDR3 runs 14 residues. Germline lookup yields CDR1 MNHEY and CDR2 SMNVEV (reference sequence). The V end was cut by 0 bases, the J end by 4 bases, with 9 bases between. The CDR3: CASSLSRGAETQYF. CDR3 DNA sequence: TGTGCCAGCAGTTTATCCAGGGGGGCAGAGACCCAGTACTTC.

This clonotype has at least ten counts. The gene calls are TRBV5-1 and TRBJ2-6; TRBD1 might be the D (5 bases). The V and J ends lost 4 bases and 1 base respectively, with 21 bases between them. CDR1 is SGHRS and CDR2 is YFSETQ in the germline V gene. The CDR3 is 19 amino acids. CDR3 coding DNA: TGCGCCAGCAGCCCCTTGGGGCTGGGTAGGTCTTCTGGGGCCAACGTCCTGACTTTC. It encodes CASSPLGLGRSSGANVLTF.

In its sample, this clonotype was seen many times. V and J are TRBV4-3 and TRBJ2-1; 11 nucleotides match TRBD2. Germline V lookup: CDR1 LGHNA, CDR2 YSLEER. The J segment lost 5 bases and the V segment lost 4 bases, leaving 7 bases of the junction unmatched. This CDR3 region has 16 residues. CDR3 sequence reads: CASSRSTSGAHNEQFF. The CDR3 DNA follows: TGCGCCAGCAGCCGGTCGACTAGCGGGGCCCACAATGAGCAGTTCTTC.

This clonotype was recorded once. The chain carries TRBV20-1 and TRBJ2-1; 10 bases line up with TRBD2. Germline CDR1 DFQATT, CDR2 SNEGSKA (reference sequence). This CDR3 is 15 amino acids long. The CDR3, as DNA: TGCAGGCCTTTTACCGGGACTAGCGAATACAATGAGCAGTTCTTC. Translating gives CRPFTGTSEYNEQFF.

This sequence joins TRBV20-1 and TRBJ2-1, with D perhaps matching TRBD1 or TRBD2 (5 bases each). This CDR3 comprises 13 residues. Germline values: CDR1 DFQATT, CDR2 SNEGSKA (reference sequence). Trimming cost V 6 bases and J 5 bases, with 14 bases left between them. CDR3 amino acids: CSALGGGNNEQFF. As DNA, the CDR3 is TGCAGTGCGCTAGGTGGGGGTAACAATGAGCAGTTCTTC.

This clonotype was found a few times. The V call is TRBV20-1, the J call TRBJ2-5; a possible D gene is TRBD1 (6 bases). V gave up 3 bases and J gave up 4 bases, with 12 bases separating them. CDR3 length: 13 amino acids. Germline V gene lookup returns CDR1 DFQATT and CDR2 SNEGSKA (reference sequence). In DNA form, the CDR3 reads TGCAGTGCTAGGACAGGTGCAGGAGAGACCCAGTACTTC. Amino acids: CSARTGAGETQYF.

This clonotype was observed many times. V is TRBV4-3 and J is TRBJ2-5; 11 positions agree with TRBD2. With 1 base clipped from V and 5 bases from J, the junction kept 6 bases outside the gene matches. CDR3 length: 16 amino acids. The germline V gene encodes CDR1 LGHNA and CDR2 YSLEER. The CDR3 DNA reads as TGCGCCAGCAGCCAAGTTCCTAGCGGGAGGAGCGAGACCCAGTACTTC. Its protein is CASSQVPSGRSETQYF.

Notes on this clonotype: A much more abundant neighbour one base away suggests this may be a read error. The chain employs TRBV28 and TRBJ2-4; D is perhaps TRBD2 (6 bases). From germline, CDR1 is MDHEN and CDR2 SYDVKM. The CDR3 runs to 14 residues. The CDR3 DNA sequence: TGTGCCAGCACACGGGGGATAGCCAAAAGCATTCAGTACTTC. It encodes CASTRGIAKSIQYF.

V gene TRBV10-3 combines with J gene TRBJ2-7, with a weak D call TRBD2 (5 bases). V lost 8 bases and J lost 4, with 15 bases in between. Germline CDR1 reads ENHRY; CDR2 reads SYGVKD. This CDR3 spans 13 amino acids. CDR3 sequence reads: CAIGSGSSYEQYF. The CDR3 nucleotides are TGTGCCATCGGGAGTGGGTCCTCTTACGAGCAGTACTTC.

This chain links TRBV4-2 with TRBJ1-1, with D possibly TRBD1 on 5 matching bases. Trimming took 3 bases from V and 4 from J, leaving 15 bases between them. The germline V gene encodes CDR1 LGHNA and CDR2 YNFKEQ. The CDR3 is made up of 15 amino acids. CDR3 region: CASSQATGPSTEAFF. Here the CDR3 DNA reads TGTGCCAGCAGCCAGGCCACAGGCCCCAGCACTGAAGCTTTCTTT.

This clonotype was observed a handful of times. The rearrangement joins TRBV9 to TRBJ2-4; D could derive from TRBD1 or TRBD2 (5 bases each). The J call may be incorrect, as the DNA end agrees better with TRBJ2-7. Per the germline V gene, CDR1 is SGDLS and CDR2 is YYNGEE. The CDR3 contains 14 residues. In DNA, the CDR3 is TGTGCCAGCAGCGTAGGGGGCGGGTTGGACGAGCAGTACTTC. Translating gives CASSVGGGLDEQYF.

Note on this clonotype: A read error may be the cause here, since a much bigger clone is one base away. The CDR3 does not end in the conserved phenylalanine or tryptophan, so this is likely a read error. The J gene is TRBJ2-5, the V gene TRBV12-3 or TRBV12-4, with 8 bases that match TRBD1. Unmatched junction bases numbered 3, after V lost 5 bases and J lost 1 base. This CDR3 comprises 14 residues. CDR3 protein: CASSPQGAQETQYL. The DNA of the CDR3 is TGTGCCAGCAGTCCCCAGGGGGCCCAAGAGACCCAGTACTTG.

The chain joins TRBV7-9 to TRBJ2-7; maybe TRBD1 (6 bases). The germline V gene encodes CDR1 SEHNR and CDR2 FQNEAQ (reference sequence). The CDR3 consists of 15 residues. V was cut by 5 bases and J by 2 bases, with 16 bases left in between. CDR3 protein: CASSGSLDRAYEQYF. The CDR3 DNA follows: TGTGCCAGCAGCGGCTCGTTGGACAGAGCCTACGAGCAGTACTTC.

At least ten counts were recorded for this clonotype. V is TRBV7-2 and J is TRBJ2-7; D is tentatively TRBD1 or TRBD2 (5 bases each). The CDR3 covers 13 residues. CDR1 and CDR2 (germline): SGHTA, FQGNSA. V lost 5 bases to trimming and J lost 5 bases, with 13 bases between them. The CDR3 sequence: CASSRARGDEQYF. The CDR3 region has the DNA TGTGCCAGCAGCCGGGCAAGGGGAGACGAGCAGTACTTC.

The genes are TRBV29-1 and TRBJ1-1; D remains unclear. This CDR3 spans 12 amino acids. Per germline, CDR1 SQVTM and CDR2 ANQGSEA. V was pared by 5 bases and J by 1 base, with 8 bases between. The CDR3 sequence: CSVYRQNTEAFF. In DNA, the CDR3 is TGCAGCGTTTACCGACAGAACACTGAAGCTTTCTTT.

This clonotype turned up a few times. This sequence joins TRBV7-2 and TRBJ2-3; maybe TRBD2 (7 bases). The CDR3 consists of 15 residues. V was pared by 1 base and J by 7 bases, with 15 bases between. The germline V gene has CDR1 SGHTA and CDR2 FQGNSA. The CDR3 spells CASSLGRGGGNTQYF. CDR3 DNA sequence: TGTGCCAGCAGCTTAGGGAGGGGGGGCGGAAATACGCAGTATTTT.

The genes are TRBV7-9 and TRBJ1-1; D ambiguous. The V gene's germline CDR1 is SEHNR and CDR2 FQNEAQ (reference sequence). The length of the CDR3 is 13 residues. The V end was cut by 8 bases, the J end by 1 base, with 11 bases between. CDR3 sequence reads: CASRPDANTEAFF. CDR3 bases: TGTGCCAGCCGCCCTGACGCGAACACTGAAGCTTTCTTT.

This clonotype was seen at least ten times. V gene TRBV9 combines with J gene TRBJ2-1, with no clear D. The length of the CDR3 is 11 residues. Germline V gene sequence: CDR1 SGDLS, CDR2 YYNGEE. V was clipped by 6 bases and J by 0 bases, with 1 base between them. The CDR3 DNA reads as TGTGCCAGCACCTCCTACAATGAGCAGTTCTTC. This sequence encodes CASTSYNEQFF. The complete variable domain, with remaining parts taken from reference TRBV9 and TRBJ2-1, reads DSGVTQTPKHLITATGQRVTLRCSPRSGDLSVYWYQQSLDQGLQFLIQYYNGEERAKGNILERFSAQQFPDLHSELNLSSLELGDSALYFCASTSYNEQFFGPGTRLTVL.

The chain has TRBV6-5 and TRBJ1-6; D not certain. Germline lookup yields CDR1 MNHEY and CDR2 SVGAGI. CDR3 length: 13 residues. Trimming stripped 6 bases from V and 10 bases from J, with 13 bases between. In DNA form, the CDR3 reads TGTGCCAGCAGCTCAAGACGCGGATCACCCCTCCACTTT. Protein sequence: CASSSRRGSPLHF.

This chain uses TRBV7-7 with TRBJ2-1, with 10 bases fitting TRBD2. CDR1 and CDR2 from the germline V gene are SSHAT and FNYEAQ (reference sequence). The CDR3 is 15 residues long. The J segment lost 9 bases and the V segment lost 4 bases, leaving 9 bases of the junction unmatched. CDR3 in DNA: TGTGCCAGCAGCTCGGGAGCGGGAGGGTTGGGTGAGCAGTTCTTC. This codes for CASSSGAGGLGEQFF.

V usage is TRBV4-1 and J usage is TRBJ2-3, with D perhaps TRBD1 or TRBD2 (5 bases each). The CDR3 has 16 amino acids. V dropped 4 bases and J dropped 2 bases, with 16 bases sitting between them. From germline, CDR1 is MGHRA and CDR2 YSYEKL. CDR3 in amino acids: CASSREGLGYTDTQYF. In nucleotides, the CDR3 is TGCGCCAGCAGCCGTGAGGGGCTCGGTTACACAGATACGCAGTATTTT.

This clonotype was observed a handful of times. The J gene is TRBJ2-3, the V gene TRBV5-4; 8 bases agree with TRBD2. Germline CDR1 is SGHNT and CDR2 is YYREEE (reference sequence). J lost 1 base, V lost 2 bases, and 6 bases had no gene match. The CDR3 length is 16 residues. This chain's CDR3 is CASSFHGRGGTDTQYF. DNA for the CDR3: TGTGCCAGCAGCTTCCACGGGAGGGGGGGCACAGATACGCAGTATTTT.